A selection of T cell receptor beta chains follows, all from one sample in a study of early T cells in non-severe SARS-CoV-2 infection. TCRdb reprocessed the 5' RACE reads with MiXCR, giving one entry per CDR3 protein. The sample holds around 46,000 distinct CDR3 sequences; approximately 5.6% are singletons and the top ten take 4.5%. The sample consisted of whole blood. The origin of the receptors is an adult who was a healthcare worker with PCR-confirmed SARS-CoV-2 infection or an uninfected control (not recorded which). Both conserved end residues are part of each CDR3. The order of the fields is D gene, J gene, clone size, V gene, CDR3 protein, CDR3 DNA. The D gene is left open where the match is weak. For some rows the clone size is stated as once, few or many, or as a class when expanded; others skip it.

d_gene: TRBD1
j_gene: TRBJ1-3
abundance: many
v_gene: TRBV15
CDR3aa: CATSRGTGTSGNTIYF
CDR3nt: TGTGCCACCAGCAGAGGGACAGGAACCTCTGGAAACACCATATATTTT

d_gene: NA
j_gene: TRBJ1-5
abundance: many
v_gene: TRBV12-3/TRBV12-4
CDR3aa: CASNSGAGQPQHF
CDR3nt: TGTGCCAGCAACTCAGGGGCGGGTCAGCCCCAGCATTTT

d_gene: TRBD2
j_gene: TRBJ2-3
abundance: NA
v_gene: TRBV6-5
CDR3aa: CASSYSPSGRADTQYF
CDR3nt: TGTGCCAGCAGTTACTCTCCTAGCGGGAGGGCAGATACGCAGTATTTT

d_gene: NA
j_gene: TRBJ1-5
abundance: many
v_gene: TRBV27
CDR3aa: CASSQQGLGNQPQHF
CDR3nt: TGTGCCAGCAGTCAGCAGGGGTTGGGCAATCAGCCCCAGCATTTT

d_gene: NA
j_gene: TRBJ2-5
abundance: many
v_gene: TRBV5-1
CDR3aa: CASRFLETQYF
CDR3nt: TGCGCCAGCAGATTCCTGGAGACCCAGTACTTC

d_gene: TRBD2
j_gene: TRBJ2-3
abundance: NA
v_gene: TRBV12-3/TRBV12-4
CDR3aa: CASSPRTSGGSDTQYF
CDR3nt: TGTGCCAGCAGTCCTCGGACTAGCGGGGGTTCAGATACGCAGTATTTT

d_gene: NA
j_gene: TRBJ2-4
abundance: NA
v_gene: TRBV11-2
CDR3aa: CASSLVDLGIQYF
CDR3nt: TGTGCCAGCAGCTTAGTGGATTTAGGCATTCAGTACTTC

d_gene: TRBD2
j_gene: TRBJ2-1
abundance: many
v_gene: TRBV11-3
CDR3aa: CASSLLAGDGEQFF
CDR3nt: TGTGCCAGCAGCCTACTTGCGGGGGATGGAGAGCAGTTCTTC

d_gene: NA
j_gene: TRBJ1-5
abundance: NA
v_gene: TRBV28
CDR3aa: CASIPGRVSNQPQHF
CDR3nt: TGTGCCAGCATTCCGGGGCGAGTAAGCAATCAGCCCCAGCATTTT

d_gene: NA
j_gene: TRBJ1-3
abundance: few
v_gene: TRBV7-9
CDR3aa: CASSPQGLHSGNTIYF
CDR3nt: TGTGCCAGCAGCCCTCAGGGACTGCACTCTGGAAACACCATATATTTT

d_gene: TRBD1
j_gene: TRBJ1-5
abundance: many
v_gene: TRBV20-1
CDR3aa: CSATQIGQVDQPQHF
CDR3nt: TGCAGTGCCACACAAATTGGACAGGTCGATCAGCCCCAGCATTTT

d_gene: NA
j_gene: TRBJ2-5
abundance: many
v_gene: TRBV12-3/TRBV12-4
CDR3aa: CASSPPRGTQYF
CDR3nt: TGTGCCAGCAGTCCCCCCCGGGGGACCCAGTACTTC

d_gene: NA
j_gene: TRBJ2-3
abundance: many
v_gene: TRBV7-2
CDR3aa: CASSLGTNTDTQYF
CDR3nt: TGTGCCAGCAGCTTAGGGACAAACACAGATACGCAGTATTTT

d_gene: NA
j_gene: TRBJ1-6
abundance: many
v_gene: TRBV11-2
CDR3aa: CASMGGRNSPLHF
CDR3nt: TGTGCCAGCATGGGGGGACGCAATTCACCCCTCCACTTT

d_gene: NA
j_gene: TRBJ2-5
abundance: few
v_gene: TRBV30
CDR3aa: CAWSGETQYF
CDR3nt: TGTGCCTGGAGTGGAGAGACCCAGTACTTC

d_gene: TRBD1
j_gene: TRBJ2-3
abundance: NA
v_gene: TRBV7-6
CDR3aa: CASSFPGQSTDTQYF
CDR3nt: TGTGCCAGCAGCTTCCCGGGACAGAGCACAGATACGCAGTATTTT

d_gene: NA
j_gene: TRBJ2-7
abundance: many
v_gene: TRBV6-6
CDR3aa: CASSLRRASYEQYF
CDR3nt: TGTGCCAGCAGCCTCCGGCGGGCCTCCTACGAGCAGTACTTC

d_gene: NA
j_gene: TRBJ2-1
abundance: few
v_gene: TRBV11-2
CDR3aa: CASSSDGERWLYNEQFF
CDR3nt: TGTGCCAGCAGCTCCGACGGGGAGCGGTGGTTATACAATGAGCAGTTCTTC

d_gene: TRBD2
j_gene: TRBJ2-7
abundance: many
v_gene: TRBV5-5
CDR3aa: CASSLEWRGDREQYF
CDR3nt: TGTGCCAGCAGCTTGGAGTGGCGGGGGGACCGCGAGCAGTACTTC

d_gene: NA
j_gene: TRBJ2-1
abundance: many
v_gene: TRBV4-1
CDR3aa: CASSQERSSDEQFF
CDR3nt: TGCGCCAGCAGCCAAGAAAGGTCCTCGGATGAGCAGTTCTTC

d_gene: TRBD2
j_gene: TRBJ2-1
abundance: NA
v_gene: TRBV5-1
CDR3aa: CASSLVISGRGDEQFF
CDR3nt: TGCGCCAGCAGCTTGGTGATTAGCGGGAGAGGGGATGAGCAGTTCTTC

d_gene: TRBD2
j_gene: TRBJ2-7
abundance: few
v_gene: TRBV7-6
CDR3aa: CASSRGGGRLSYEQYF
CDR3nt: TGTGCCAGCAGCCGAGGAGGCGGGAGGCTCTCCTACGAGCAGTACTTC

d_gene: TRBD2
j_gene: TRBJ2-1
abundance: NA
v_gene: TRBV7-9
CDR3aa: CASSLAATSGVEQFF
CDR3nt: TGTGCCAGCAGCTTAGCCGCGACTAGCGGGGTTGAGCAGTTCTTC

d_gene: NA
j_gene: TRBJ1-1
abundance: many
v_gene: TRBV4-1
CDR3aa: CASSQEGWPNTEAFF
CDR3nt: TGCGCCAGCAGCCAAGAGGGATGGCCGAACACTGAAGCTTTCTTT

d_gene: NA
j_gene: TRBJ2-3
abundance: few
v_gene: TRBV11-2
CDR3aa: CASSLKVSYTDTQYF
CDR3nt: TGTGCCAGCAGCTTAAAGGTCTCATACACAGATACGCAGTATTTT

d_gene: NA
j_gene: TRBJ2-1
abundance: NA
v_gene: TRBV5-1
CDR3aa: CASSISQAGGDEQFF
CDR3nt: TGCGCCAGCAGCATCTCTCAGGCCGGGGGAGATGAGCAGTTCTTC

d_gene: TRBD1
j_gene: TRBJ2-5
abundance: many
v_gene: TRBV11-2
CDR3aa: CASSSTGGQETQYF
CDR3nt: TGTGCCAGCAGCTCGACAGGGGGCCAAGAGACCCAGTACTTC

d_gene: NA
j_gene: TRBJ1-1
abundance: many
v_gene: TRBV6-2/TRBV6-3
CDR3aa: CASSYMGNTEAFF
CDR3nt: TGTGCCAGCAGTTACATGGGGAACACTGAAGCTTTCTTT